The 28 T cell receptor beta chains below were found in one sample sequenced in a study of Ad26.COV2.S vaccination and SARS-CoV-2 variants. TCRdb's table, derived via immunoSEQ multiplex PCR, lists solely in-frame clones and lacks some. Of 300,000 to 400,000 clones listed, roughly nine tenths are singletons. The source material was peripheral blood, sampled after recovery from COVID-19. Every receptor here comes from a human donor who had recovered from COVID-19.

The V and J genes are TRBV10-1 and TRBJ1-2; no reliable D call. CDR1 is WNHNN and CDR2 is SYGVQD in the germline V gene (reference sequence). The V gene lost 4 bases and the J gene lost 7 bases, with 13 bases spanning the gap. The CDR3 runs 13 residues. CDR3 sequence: CASSARRYGGYTF. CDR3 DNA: TGCGCCAGCAGTGCCAGGAGATATGGTGGCTACACCTTC.

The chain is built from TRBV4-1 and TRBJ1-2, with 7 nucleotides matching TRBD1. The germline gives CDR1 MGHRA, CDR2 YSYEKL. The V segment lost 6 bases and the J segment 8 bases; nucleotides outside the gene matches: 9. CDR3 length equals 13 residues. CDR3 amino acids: CASRHRGLKGYTF. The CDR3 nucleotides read TGCGCCAGCAGACACAGGGGCCTGAAGGGCTACACCTTC.

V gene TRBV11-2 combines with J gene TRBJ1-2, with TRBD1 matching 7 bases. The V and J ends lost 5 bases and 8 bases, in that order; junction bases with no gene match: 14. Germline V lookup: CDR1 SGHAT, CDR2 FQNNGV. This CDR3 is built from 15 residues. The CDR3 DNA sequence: TGTGCCAGCAGCACGGGACAGTCTGGGGTTCGGGGCTACACCTTC. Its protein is CASSTGQSGVRGYTF.

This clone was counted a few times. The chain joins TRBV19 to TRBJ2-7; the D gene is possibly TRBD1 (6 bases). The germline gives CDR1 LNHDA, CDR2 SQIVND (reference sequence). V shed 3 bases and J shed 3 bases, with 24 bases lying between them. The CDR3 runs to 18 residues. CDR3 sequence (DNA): TGTGCCAGTAGTATTGGAGCCTCGAATACAGGGAAATTCTACGAGCAGTACTTC. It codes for CASSIGASNTGKFYEQYF.

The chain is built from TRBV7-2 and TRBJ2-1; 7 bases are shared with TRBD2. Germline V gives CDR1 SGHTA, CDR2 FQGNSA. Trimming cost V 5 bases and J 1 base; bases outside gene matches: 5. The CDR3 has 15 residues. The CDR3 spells CASSPSSGSYNEQFF. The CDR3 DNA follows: TGTGCCAGCAGCCCCTCTAGCGGATCCTACAATGAGCAGTTCTTC.

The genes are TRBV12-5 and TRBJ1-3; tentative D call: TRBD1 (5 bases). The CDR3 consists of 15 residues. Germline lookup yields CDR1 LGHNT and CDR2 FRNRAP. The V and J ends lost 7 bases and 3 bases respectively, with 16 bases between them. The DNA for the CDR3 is TGTGCTAGTGCCCGGTGGGGCGAACTTGGAAACACCATATATTTT. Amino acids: CASARWGELGNTIYF.

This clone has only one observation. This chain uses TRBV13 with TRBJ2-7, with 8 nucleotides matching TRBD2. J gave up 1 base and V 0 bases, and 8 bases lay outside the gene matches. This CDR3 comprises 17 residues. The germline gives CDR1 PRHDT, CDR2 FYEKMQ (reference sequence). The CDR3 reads CASSLGQRGPSSYEQYF. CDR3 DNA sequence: TGTGCCAGCAGCTTAGGGCAGCGGGGGCCCAGTTCCTACGAGCAGTACTTC.

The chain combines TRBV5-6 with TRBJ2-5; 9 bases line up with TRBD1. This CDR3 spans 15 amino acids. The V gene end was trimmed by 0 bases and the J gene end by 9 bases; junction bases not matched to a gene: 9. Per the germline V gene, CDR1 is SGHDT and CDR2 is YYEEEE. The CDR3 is CASSLVGTGKDPQYF. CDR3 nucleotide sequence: TGTGCCAGCAGCTTGGTAGGGACAGGGAAAGACCCCCAGTACTTC.

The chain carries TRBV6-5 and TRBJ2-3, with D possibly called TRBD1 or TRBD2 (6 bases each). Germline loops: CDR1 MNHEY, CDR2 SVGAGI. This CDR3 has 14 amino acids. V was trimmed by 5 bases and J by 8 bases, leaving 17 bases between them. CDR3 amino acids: CASSPTGPEGTQYF. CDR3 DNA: TGTGCCAGCAGTCCAACAGGGCCGGAGGGTACGCAGTATTTT.

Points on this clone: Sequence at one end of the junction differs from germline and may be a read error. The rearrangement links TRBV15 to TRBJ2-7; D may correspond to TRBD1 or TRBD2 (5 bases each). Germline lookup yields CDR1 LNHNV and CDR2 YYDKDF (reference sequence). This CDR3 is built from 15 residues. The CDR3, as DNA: TGTGCCACCAGAAGAGAACTAGGGGTTGAGTACGAGCAGTACTTC. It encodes CATRRELGVEYEQYF.

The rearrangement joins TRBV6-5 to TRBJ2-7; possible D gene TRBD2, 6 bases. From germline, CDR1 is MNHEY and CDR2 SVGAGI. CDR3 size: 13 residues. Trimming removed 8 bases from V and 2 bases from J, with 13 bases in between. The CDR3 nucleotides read TGTGCCAGCTTTGGGACTCAGACCTACGAGCAGTACTTC. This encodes CASFGTQTYEQYF.

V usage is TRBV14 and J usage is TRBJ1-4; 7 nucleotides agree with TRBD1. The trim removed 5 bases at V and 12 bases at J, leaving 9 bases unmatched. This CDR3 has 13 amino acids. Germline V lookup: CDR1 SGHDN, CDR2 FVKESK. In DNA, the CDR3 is TGTGCCAGCAGCACATATGACAGGGCTGAACTGTTTTTT. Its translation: CASSTYDRAELFF.

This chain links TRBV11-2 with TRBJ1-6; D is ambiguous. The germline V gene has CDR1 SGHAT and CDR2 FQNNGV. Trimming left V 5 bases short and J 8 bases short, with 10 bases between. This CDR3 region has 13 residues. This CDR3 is CASSPRRDSPLHF. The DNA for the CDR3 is TGTGCCAGCAGCCCCAGACGAGATTCACCCCTCCACTTT. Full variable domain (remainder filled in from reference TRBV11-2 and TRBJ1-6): EAGVAQSPRYKIIEKRQSVAFWCNPISGHATLYWYQQILGQGPKLLIQFQNNGVVDDSQLPKDRFSAERLKGVDSTLKIQPAKLEDSAVYLCASSPRRDSPLHFGNGTRLTVT.

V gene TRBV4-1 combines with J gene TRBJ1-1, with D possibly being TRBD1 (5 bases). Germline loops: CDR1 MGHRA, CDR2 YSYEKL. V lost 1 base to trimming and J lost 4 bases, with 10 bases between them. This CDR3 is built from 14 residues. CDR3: CASSQGPGGTEAFF. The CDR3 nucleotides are TGCGCCAGCAGCCAAGGACCCGGGGGCACTGAAGCTTTCTTT.

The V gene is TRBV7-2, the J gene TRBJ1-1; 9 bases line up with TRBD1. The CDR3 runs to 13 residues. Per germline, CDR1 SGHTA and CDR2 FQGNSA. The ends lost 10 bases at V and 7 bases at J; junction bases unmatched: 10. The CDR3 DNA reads TGTGCCACTCGGGACAGGGTACGCTATGAAGCTTTCTTT. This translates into CATRDRVRYEAFF.

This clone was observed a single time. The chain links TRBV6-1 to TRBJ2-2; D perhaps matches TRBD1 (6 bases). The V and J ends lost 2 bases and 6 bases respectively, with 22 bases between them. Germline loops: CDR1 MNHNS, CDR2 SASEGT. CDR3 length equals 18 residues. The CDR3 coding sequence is TGTGCCAGCAGTGAACGAGTGGGCAGGGGTGATTTTCCCGGGGAGCTGTTTTTT. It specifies CASSERVGRGDFPGELFF.

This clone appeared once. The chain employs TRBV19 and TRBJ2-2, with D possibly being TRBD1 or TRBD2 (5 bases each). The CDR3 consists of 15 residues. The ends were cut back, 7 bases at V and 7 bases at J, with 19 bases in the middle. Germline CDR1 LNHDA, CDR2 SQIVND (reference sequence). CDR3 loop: CASMFSGTAGGELFF. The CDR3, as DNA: TGTGCCAGTATGTTTTCCGGGACGGCCGGCGGGGAGCTGTTTTTT. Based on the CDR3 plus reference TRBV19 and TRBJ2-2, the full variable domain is DGGITQSPKYLFRKEGQNVTLSCEQNLNHDAMYWYRQDPGQGLRLIYYSQIVNDFQKGDIAEGYSVSREKKESFPLTVTSAQKNPTAFYLCASMFSGTAGGELFFGEGSRLTVL.

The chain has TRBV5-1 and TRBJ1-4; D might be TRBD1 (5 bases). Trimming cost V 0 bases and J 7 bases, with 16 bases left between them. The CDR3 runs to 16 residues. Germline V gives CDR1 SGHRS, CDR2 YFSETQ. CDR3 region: CASSLVRAQESEKLFF. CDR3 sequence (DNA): TGCGCCAGCAGCTTGGTAAGAGCACAGGAGAGTGAAAAACTGTTTTTT.

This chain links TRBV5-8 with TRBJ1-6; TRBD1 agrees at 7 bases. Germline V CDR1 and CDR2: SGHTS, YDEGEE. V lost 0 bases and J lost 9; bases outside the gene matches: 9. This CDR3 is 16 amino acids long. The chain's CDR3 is CASSLVFDRATSPLHF. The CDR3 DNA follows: TGTGCCAGCAGCTTGGTATTTGACAGGGCGACTTCACCCCTCCACTTT.

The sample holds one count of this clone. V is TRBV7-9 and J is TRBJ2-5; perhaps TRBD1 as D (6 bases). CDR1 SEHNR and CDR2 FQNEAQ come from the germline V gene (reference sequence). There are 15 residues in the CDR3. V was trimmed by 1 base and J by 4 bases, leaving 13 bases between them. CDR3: CASSLEGRGAETQYF. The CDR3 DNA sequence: TGTGCCAGCAGCTTAGAGGGCAGGGGAGCAGAGACCCAGTACTTC.

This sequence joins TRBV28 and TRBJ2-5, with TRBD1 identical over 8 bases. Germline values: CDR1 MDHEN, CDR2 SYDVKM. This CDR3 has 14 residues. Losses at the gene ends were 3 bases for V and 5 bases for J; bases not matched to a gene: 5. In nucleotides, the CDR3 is TGTGCCAGCAGTTTGGACAGGGTAATTGAGACCCAGTACTTC. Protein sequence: CASSLDRVIETQYF. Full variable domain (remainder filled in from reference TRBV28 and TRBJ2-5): DVKVTQSSRYLVKRTGEKVFLECVQDMDHENMFWYRQDPGLGLRLIYFSYDVKMKEKGDIPEGYSVSREKKERFSLILESASTNQTSMYLCASSLDRVIETQYFGPGTRLLVL.

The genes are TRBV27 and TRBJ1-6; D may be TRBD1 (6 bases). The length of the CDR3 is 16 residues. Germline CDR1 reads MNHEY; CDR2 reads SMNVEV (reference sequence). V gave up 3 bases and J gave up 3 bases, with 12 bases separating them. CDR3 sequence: CASSFGTLHYNSPLHF. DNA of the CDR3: TGTGCCAGCAGTTTCGGGACACTTCACTATAATTCACCCCTCCACTTT.

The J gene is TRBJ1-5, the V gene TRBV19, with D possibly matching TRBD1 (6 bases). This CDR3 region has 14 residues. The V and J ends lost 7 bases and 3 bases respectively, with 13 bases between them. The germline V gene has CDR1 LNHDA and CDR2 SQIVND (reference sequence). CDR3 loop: CASTTDSPNQPQHF. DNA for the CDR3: TGTGCCAGTACGACGGACAGTCCCAATCAGCCCCAGCATTTT.

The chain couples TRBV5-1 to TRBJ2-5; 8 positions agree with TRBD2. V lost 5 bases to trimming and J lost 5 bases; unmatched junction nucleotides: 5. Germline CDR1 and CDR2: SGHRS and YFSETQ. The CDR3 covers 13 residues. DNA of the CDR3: TGCGCCAGCAGACCGGGGACTAGGGAGACCCAGTACTTC. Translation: CASRPGTRETQYF.

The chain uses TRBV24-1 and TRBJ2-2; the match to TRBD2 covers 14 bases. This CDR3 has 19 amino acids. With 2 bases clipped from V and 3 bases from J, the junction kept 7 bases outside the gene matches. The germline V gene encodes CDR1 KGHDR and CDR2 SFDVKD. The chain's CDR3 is CATSDSRTSGGRDTGELFF. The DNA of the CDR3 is TGTGCCACCAGTGATTCCCGGACTAGCGGGGGGCGGGACACCGGGGAGCTGTTTTTT.

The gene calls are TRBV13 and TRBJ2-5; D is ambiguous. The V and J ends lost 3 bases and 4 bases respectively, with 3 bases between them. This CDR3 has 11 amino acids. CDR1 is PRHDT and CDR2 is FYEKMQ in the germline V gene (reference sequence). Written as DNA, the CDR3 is TGTGCCAGCAGCTTTGGAGAGACCCAGTACTTC. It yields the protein CASSFGETQYF.

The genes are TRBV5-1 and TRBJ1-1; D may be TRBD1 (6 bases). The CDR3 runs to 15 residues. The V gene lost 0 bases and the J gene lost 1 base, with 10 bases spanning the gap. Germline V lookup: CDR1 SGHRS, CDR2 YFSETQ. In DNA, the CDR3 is TGCGCCAGCAGCTTGGCCTACAGGGCGAACACTGAAGCTTTCTTT. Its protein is CASSLAYRANTEAFF.

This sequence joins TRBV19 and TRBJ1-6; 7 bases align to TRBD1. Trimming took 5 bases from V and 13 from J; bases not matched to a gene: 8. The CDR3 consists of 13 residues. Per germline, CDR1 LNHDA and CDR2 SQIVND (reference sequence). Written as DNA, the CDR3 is TGTGCCAGTAGTGCGGGACAGCCGGGTCCCCTCCACTTT. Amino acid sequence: CASSAGQPGPLHF.